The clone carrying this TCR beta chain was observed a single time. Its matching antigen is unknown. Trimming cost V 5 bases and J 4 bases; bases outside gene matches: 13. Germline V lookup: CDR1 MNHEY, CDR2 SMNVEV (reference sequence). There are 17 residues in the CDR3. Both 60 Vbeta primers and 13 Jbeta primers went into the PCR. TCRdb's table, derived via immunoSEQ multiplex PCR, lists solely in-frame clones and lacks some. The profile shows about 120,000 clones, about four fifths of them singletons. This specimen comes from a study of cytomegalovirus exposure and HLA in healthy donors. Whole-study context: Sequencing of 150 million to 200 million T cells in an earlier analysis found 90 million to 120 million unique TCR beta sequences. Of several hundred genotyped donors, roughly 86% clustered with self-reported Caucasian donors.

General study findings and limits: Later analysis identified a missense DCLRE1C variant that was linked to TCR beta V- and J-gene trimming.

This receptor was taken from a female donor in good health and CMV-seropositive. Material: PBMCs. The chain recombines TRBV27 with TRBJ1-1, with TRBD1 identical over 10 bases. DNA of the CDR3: TGTGCCAGCAGTACCCCGGGACAGGGGTCTACCTTCACTGAAGCTTTCTTT. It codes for CASSTPGQGSTFTEAFF.